Listed below are T cell receptor beta chains from one sample, sequenced in a study of blood T cells in healthy people across ages. TCRdb independently ran MiXCR on the 5' RACE reads; one entry per CDR3 protein. The sample lists 1 million to 1.2 million distinct CDR3 sequences, less than 45% seen once, with approximately 14% in the top ten. The sequencing input was blood. These receptors were obtained from a man between 18 and 29 years old in good health. Each CDR3 is given without its conserved first and last residue. Size tells how often a clone was seen (once, few, many) or the class of an expanded clone, and some rows leave it out.

J: TRBJ2-1
V: TRBV14
size: NA
CDR3: ASSQDLIGGGYNEQF

J: TRBJ2-2
V: TRBV5-1
size: few
CDR3: ASSLSPLAGSPGELF

J: TRBJ2-2
V: TRBV2
size: NA
CDR3: ASSEGWGSNTGELF

J: TRBJ2-1
V: TRBV6-2/TRBV6-3
size: NA
CDR3: ASSYPFSNSEQF

J: TRBJ2-4
V: TRBV12-3/TRBV12-4
size: NA
CDR3: ASSLGTGQGQY

J: TRBJ1-1
V: TRBV6-5
size: NA
CDR3: VSSYSGNTEAF

J: NA
V: TRBV6-5
size: NA
CDR3: ASSRALDYEQY

J: TRBJ2-1
V: TRBV4-2
size: NA
CDR3: ASSLRTSGAGYNEQF

J: TRBJ2-3
V: TRBV4-1
size: NA
CDR3: ASSQGEWADTQY

J: TRBJ1-2
V: TRBV5-1
size: NA
CDR3: ASSLRTGENGYT

J: TRBJ2-3
V: TRBV15
size: few
CDR3: ATSRAGTTRDTQY

J: TRBJ1-2
V: TRBV6-1
size: few
CDR3: ASSGQTVGYT

J: TRBJ2-3
V: TRBV4-2
size: few
CDR3: ASSQITGRGTDTQY

J: TRBJ1-6
V: TRBV5-1
size: many
CDR3: ASSLAGGNSPLH

J: TRBJ1-4
V: TRBV29-1
size: few
CDR3: SVELRANEKLF

J: TRBJ2-1
V: TRBV4-2
size: few
CDR3: ASSQDAREQF

J: TRBJ1-2
V: TRBV14
size: once
CDR3: ASSQDPYYGCT

J: TRBJ2-5
V: TRBV7-9
size: NA
CDR3: ASSLAGTKLY

J: TRBJ2-1
V: TRBV21-1
size: NA
CDR3: ASRGGKGEQF

J: TRBJ1-4
V: TRBV28
size: few
CDR3: ASIFPAGTGSTNEKLF

J: TRBJ1-2
V: TRBV9
size: few
CDR3: ASSVGAGAYYGYT

J: TRBJ2-5
V: TRBV7-2
size: NA
CDR3: ASSATRGETQY

J: TRBJ2-5
V: TRBV29-1
size: NA
CDR3: SVGGAAFGETQY

J: TRBJ1-6
V: TRBV7-8
size: NA
CDR3: ASSPWEGFNSPLH

J: TRBJ2-3
V: TRBV6-6
size: NA
CDR3: ASSYSPGLTSDTRY

J: TRBJ1-2
V: TRBV27
size: NA
CDR3: ASSSYTTYGYT

J: TRBJ2-7
V: TRBV3-1
size: NA
CDR3: ASSQGAGLRKEQY

J: TRBJ2-3
V: TRBV9
size: few
CDR3: ASSVGMLGVTDTQY

J: TRBJ2-3
V: TRBV6-1
size: NA
CDR3: ASSHRVWGDTDTQY

J: TRBJ2-5
V: TRBV6-2/TRBV6-3
size: NA
CDR3: ASSYSKLAGELQETQY

J: NA
V: TRBV24-1
size: NA
CDR3: ATSDPGQKSETQY

J: TRBJ2-5
V: TRBV20-1
size: NA
CDR3: SARGQLAETQY

J: TRBJ2-5
V: TRBV3-1
size: few
CDR3: ASSQDGDGYLY

J: TRBJ2-2
V: TRBV5-1
size: NA
CDR3: ASNSGTKNTGELF

J: TRBJ2-3
V: TRBV20-1
size: NA
CDR3: SARGDTLIPDTQY

J: TRBJ1-2
V: TRBV20-1
size: few
CDR3: SARRPSLYGYT

J: TRBJ2-3
V: TRBV4-3
size: few
CDR3: ASSQDFAGGRY

J: TRBJ1-1
V: TRBV9
size: many
CDR3: ASSVEGGVSRDTEAF

J: TRBJ1-2
V: TRBV6-4
size: few
CDR3: ASSDSAGGYGYT

J: TRBJ2-7
V: TRBV12-3/TRBV12-4
size: NA
CDR3: ASSPRTDHRGNEQY

J: TRBJ2-5
V: TRBV9
size: few
CDR3: ASNEGASYNEQY

J: TRBJ2-3
V: TRBV20-1
size: NA
CDR3: SASKGADTQY

J: TRBJ2-1
V: TRBV11-1
size: NA
CDR3: ASSRGGASYNEQF

J: TRBJ1-1
V: TRBV2
size: NA
CDR3: ASRPGEGAKAF

J: TRBJ2-3
V: TRBV4-3
size: few
CDR3: ASSQDQPGVDTQY

J: TRBJ1-2
V: TRBV5-1
size: few
CDR3: ASSSGEGGGYGYT

J: TRBJ1-2
V: TRBV10-3
size: many
CDR3: AISEDGRSNYGYT

J: TRBJ2-1
V: TRBV9
size: once
CDR3: ASSEVANHNEQF

J: TRBJ2-4
V: TRBV28
size: few
CDR3: ASSNSDVKNIQY